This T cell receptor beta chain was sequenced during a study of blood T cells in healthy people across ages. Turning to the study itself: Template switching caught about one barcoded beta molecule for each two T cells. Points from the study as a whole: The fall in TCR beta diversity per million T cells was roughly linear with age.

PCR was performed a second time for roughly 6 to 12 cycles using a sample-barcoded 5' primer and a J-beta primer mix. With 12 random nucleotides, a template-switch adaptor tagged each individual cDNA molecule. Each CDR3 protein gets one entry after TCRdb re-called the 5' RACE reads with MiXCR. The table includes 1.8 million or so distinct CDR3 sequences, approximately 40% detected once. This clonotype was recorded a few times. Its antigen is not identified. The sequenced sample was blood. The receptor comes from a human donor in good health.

In DNA form, the CDR3 reads TGCGCCAGCAGCTTGGCCCCCTCCCGTGGGAATGAGCAGTACTTC. This gives the protein CASSLAPSRGNEQYF. This chain joins TRBV5-1 and TRBJ2-5; no definite D call. Between the trimmed V and J ends, which lost 0 bases and 11 bases, there was a span of 20 bases. Germline-derived CDR1 and CDR2 are SGHRS and YFSETQ. The CDR3 contains 15 residues. Full variable domain (rest looked up from reference TRBV5-1 and TRBJ2-5): KAGVTQTPRYLIKTRGQQVTLSCSPISGHRSVSWYQQTPGQGLQFLFEYFSETQRNKGNFPGRFSGRQFSNSRSEMNVSTLELGDSALYLCASSLAPSRGNEQYFGPGTRLLVL.